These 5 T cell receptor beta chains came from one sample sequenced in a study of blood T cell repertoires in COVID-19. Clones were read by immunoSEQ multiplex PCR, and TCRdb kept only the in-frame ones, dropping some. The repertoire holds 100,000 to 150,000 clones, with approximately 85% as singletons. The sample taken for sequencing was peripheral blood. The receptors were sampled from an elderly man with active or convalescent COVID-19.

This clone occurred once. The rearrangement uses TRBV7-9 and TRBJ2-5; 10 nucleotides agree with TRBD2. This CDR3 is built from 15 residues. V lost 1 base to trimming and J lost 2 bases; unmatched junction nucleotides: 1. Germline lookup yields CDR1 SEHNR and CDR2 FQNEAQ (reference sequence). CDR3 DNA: TGTGCCAGCAGCTTAGTTAGCGGGGGGCAAGAGACCCAGTACTTC. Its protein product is CASSLVSGGQETQYF.

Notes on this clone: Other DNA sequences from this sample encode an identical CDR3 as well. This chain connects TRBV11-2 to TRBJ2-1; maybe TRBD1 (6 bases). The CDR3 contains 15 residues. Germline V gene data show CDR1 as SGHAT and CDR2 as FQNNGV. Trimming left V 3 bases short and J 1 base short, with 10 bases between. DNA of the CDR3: TGTGCCAGCAGCTTGGGGCAGGGGTCCTACAATGAGCAGTTCTTC. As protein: CASSLGQGSYNEQFF.

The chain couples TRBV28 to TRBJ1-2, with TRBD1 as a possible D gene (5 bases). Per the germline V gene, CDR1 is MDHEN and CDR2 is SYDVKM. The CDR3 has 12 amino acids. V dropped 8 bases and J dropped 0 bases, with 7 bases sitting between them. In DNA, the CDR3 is TGTGCCAGCGGGGCCACTAACTATGGCTACACCTTC. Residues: CASGATNYGYTF.

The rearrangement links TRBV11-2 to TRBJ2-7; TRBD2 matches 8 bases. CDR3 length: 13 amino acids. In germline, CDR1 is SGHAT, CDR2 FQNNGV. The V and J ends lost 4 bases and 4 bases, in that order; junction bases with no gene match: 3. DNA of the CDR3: TGTGCCAGCAGCTCGCCGGGGGGGTACGAGCAGTACTTC. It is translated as CASSSPGGYEQYF.

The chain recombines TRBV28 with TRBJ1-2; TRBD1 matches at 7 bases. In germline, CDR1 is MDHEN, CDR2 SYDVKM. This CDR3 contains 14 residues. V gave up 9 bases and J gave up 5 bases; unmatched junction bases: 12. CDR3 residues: CASTIGGTEYGYTF. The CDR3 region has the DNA TGTGCCAGTACCATAGGAGGGACAGAATATGGCTACACCTTC.